The subject of this entry is one T cell receptor beta chain. Its matching antigen is unknown. The data were taken from a study of T cell responses to AZD1222 COVID-19 vaccine. The CDR3 is made up of 11 amino acids. Germline lookup yields CDR1 GTSNPN and CDR2 SVGIG (reference sequence). Deletions cut 6 bases from V and 4 bases from J, with 7 bases between. Pooling covered second doses at about 4 or about 12 weeks. TCRdb's copy holds only in-frame clones and misses some; the assay was immunoSEQ multiplex PCR. The data show about 130,000 clones, more than 90% seen once. Points from the study as a whole: Nearly half of spike-specific TCRs reportedly go after variant regions that carry no mutations. Donors were mostly white British, more females; clonal diversity possibly underestimated. Among vaccine-associated CD4 TCRs, coverage spanned spike, with dominance at 160-218 and 743-854.

The starting material was peripheral blood, obtained 28 days after the second AZD1222 dose. The chain couples TRBV30 to TRBJ2-1; D not resolved. The clonotype was recovered from an adult who received the AZD1222 COVID-19 vaccine. The CDR3 loop reads CACVFYNEQFF. The CDR3 DNA is TGTGCCTGCGTGTTTTACAATGAGCAGTTCTTC.